The 30 T cell receptor beta chains below were found in one sample sequenced in a study of T-cell reconstitution after alpha-beta-depleted transplantation in children. The authors prepared the TCRbeta library with unique molecular identifiers. TCRdb processed the PCR reads anew with MiXCR; each CDR3 protein has one entry. The sample shows 400,000 to 550,000 distinct CDR3 sequences, 10% of them seen only once. The material was PBMCs, obtained before TCRalphabeta/CD19-depleted stem cell transplant. Every receptor here comes from a child aged 2-15 years with inherited bone marrow failure, due to receive a stem cell transplant.

This clonotype came up many times. The rearrangement uses TRBV6-9 and TRBJ2-7; D call uncertain. V gave up 5 bases and J gave up 5 bases, with 7 bases separating them. CDR3 length equals 11 residues. The germline gives CDR1 MNHGY, CDR2 SVAAGI. CDR3 sequence: CASSRRDEQYF. As DNA, the CDR3 is TGTGCCAGCAGTAGGCGCGACGAGCAGTACTTC.

This clonotype showed up just a few times. The chain couples TRBV12-3 or TRBV12-4 to TRBJ2-7, with TRBD1 matching 10 bases. This CDR3 has 14 amino acids. Germline trimming cut 6 bases from V and 6 bases from J; bases unmatched to any gene: 8. CDR3 nucleotides: TGTGCCAGCAGACCAGGGACAGGGGTGGTCGAGCAGTACTTC. The encoded protein is CASRPGTGVVEQYF.

This clonotype appeared a few times. The V call is TRBV20-1, the J call TRBJ1-1; D uncertain. Trimming removed 6 bases at V and 0 bases at J, with 20 bases between. Germline V gene lookup returns CDR1 DFQATT and CDR2 SNEGSKA (reference sequence). The length of the CDR3 is 16 residues. The DNA of the CDR3 is TGCAGTGCCCCTTCTAGTTCGAGAGTTATGAACACTGAAGCTTTCTTT. Protein product: CSAPSSSRVMNTEAFF.

This clonotype was picked up many times. The chain links TRBV12-3 or TRBV12-4 to TRBJ2-5; 11 bases are a match to TRBD2. Trimming took 4 bases from V and 2 from J; bases not matched to a gene: 6. There are 16 residues in the CDR3. CDR3: CASSSRLAGLQETQYF. The CDR3 DNA sequence: TGTGCCAGCAGTTCGAGACTAGCGGGACTGCAAGAGACCCAGTACTTC.

Only a few counts were recorded for this clonotype. This CDR3 is CASSATGGSITDTQYF. The CDR3 coding sequence is TGTGCCAGCAGCGCCACAGGGGGGTCAATCACAGATACGCAGTATTTT. The chain uses TRBV7-9 and TRBJ2-3, with 8 bases lining up with TRBD1. Trimming cost V 5 bases and J 2 bases; bases outside gene matches: 9. This CDR3 has 16 residues. Germline CDR1 SEHNR, CDR2 FQNEAQ (reference sequence).

The table lists this clonotype with many counts. For the CDR3, the DNA is TGCGCCAGCAGCTTGGAGAGGGCTACCACTGAAGCTTTCTTT. Encoded protein: CASSLERATTEAFF. The gene calls are TRBV5-1 and TRBJ1-1; no clear D. Germline values: CDR1 SGHRS, CDR2 YFSETQ. The CDR3 runs 14 residues. V was shortened by 0 bases and J by 4 bases, with 10 bases between the two germline ends.

The genes are TRBV27 and TRBJ2-7, with 13 bases fitting TRBD2. This CDR3 comprises 17 residues. In germline, CDR1 is MNHEY, CDR2 SMNVEV (reference sequence). V lost 4 bases, J lost 1 base, and 7 bases stayed unmatched. The CDR3 coding sequence is TGTGCCAGCAGTTCCAGACTAGCGGGAGGAGGATCCTACGAGCAGTACTTC. Protein product: CASSSRLAGGGSYEQYF.

This clonotype was seen ten or more times. The V call is TRBV7-6, the J call TRBJ2-5; 8 nucleotides line up with TRBD1. V gave up 4 bases and J gave up 4 bases; unmatched junction bases: 2. The CDR3 has 13 residues. The V gene's germline CDR1 is SGHVS and CDR2 FNYEAQ. The CDR3 DNA reads TGTGCCAGCAGCTCCAGGGGGCCAGAGACCCAGTACTTC. It encodes CASSSRGPETQYF.

This clonotype was counted ten times or more. The DNA of the CDR3 is TGTGCCAGCAGGCAACCGGGACAGGGCTATGGCTACACCTTC. Amino acids: CASRQPGQGYGYTF. The chain recombines TRBV6-2 or TRBV6-3 with TRBJ1-2; 9 bases fit TRBD1. The CDR3 contains 14 residues. The V gene's germline CDR1 is MNHEY and CDR2 SVGEGT. After removal of 6 bases from V and 4 bases from J, the junction contained 6 bases not matched to a gene.

This clonotype was seen repeatedly, ten times or more. The genes are TRBV12-3 or TRBV12-4 and TRBJ2-3, with 8 bases identical to TRBD2. Losses at the gene ends were 8 bases for V and 5 bases for J; bases not matched to a gene: 6. The CDR3 sequence is 13 residues long. The CDR3 here is CASSAGVVDTQYF. CDR3 coding DNA: TGTGCCAGCTCAGCGGGAGTAGTAGATACGCAGTATTTT.

This clonotype was picked up many times. The V gene is TRBV28, the J gene TRBJ1-1; D possibly corresponds to TRBD1 (6 bases). V was shortened by 7 bases and J by 1 base, with 13 bases between the two germline ends. In germline, CDR1 is MDHEN, CDR2 SYDVKM. The CDR3 covers 14 residues. In DNA form, the CDR3 reads TGTGCCAGCACCCAAGGGGGGGGGAACACTGAAGCTTTCTTT. It encodes CASTQGGGNTEAFF.

There are many counts of this clonotype. J is TRBJ2-7 and V is TRBV2, with D perhaps TRBD1 (6 bases). The CDR3 extends over 15 amino acids. V dropped 2 bases and J dropped 0 bases, with 11 bases sitting between them. The germline gives CDR1 SNHLY, CDR2 FYNNEI. The CDR3 is CASSELGASSYEQYF. In DNA, the CDR3 is TGTGCCAGCAGTGAACTGGGGGCGAGCTCCTACGAGCAGTACTTC.

The chain combines TRBV5-6 with TRBJ2-3; D unresolved. The CDR3 runs to 15 residues. Germline V gene lookup returns CDR1 SGHDT and CDR2 YYEEEE. V was cut by 4 bases and J by 2 bases, with 14 bases left in between. The CDR3 region is CASSPRAPPTDTQYF. In DNA form, the CDR3 reads TGTGCCAGCAGCCCACGGGCCCCCCCCACAGATACGCAGTATTTT.

The gene calls are TRBV12-3 or TRBV12-4 and TRBJ2-3; D not certain. With 5 bases removed from V and 2 bases from J, the gap between germline ends came to 14 bases. The CDR3 length is 15 residues. CDR3 residues: CASSDFVRDTDTQYF. CDR3 nucleotides: TGTGCCAGCAGTGACTTCGTCCGCGACACAGATACGCAGTATTTT.

Ten or more counts support this clonotype. The V call is TRBV7-2, the J call TRBJ2-3; 11 bases align to TRBD2. The germline V gene has CDR1 SGHTA and CDR2 FQGNSA. This CDR3 region has 15 residues. J was trimmed by 7 bases and V by 1 base; bases with no gene match: 4. Here the CDR3 DNA reads TGTGCCAGCAGCTTAGTAGCGGGAGGGTTAAATACGCAGTATTTT. It codes for CASSLVAGGLNTQYF.

This clonotype was recorded many times. The chain recombines TRBV27 with TRBJ2-7; 13 bases fit TRBD2. CDR1 is MNHEY, CDR2 SMNVEV, per germline (reference sequence). Trimming took 3 bases from V and 7 from J; bases not matched to a gene: 12. The CDR3 contains 17 residues. The CDR3 sequence is CASSFQGTSGRAREQYF. The CDR3 DNA sequence: TGTGCCAGCAGTTTCCAGGGAACTAGCGGGAGGGCCAGGGAGCAGTACTTC.

Many counts were recorded for this clonotype. This chain uses TRBV7-9 with TRBJ1-2; D is unresolved. CDR3 length equals 14 residues. Trimming shortened V by 4 bases and J by 0 bases, and 9 bases separated the two germline ends. In germline, CDR1 is SEHNR, CDR2 FQNEAQ (reference sequence). Written as DNA, the CDR3 is TGTGCCAGCAGCTCGATAGATGCTAACTATGGCTACACCTTC. This encodes CASSSIDANYGYTF.

This clonotype was recorded at least ten times. The chain recombines TRBV29-1 with TRBJ1-2; no reliable D call. There are 12 residues in the CDR3. Trimming cost V 7 bases and J 4 bases, with 13 bases left between them. The germline V gene encodes CDR1 SQVTM and CDR2 ANQGSEA. This chain's CDR3 is CSARSTLYGYTF. The CDR3 region has the DNA TGCAGCGCCCGATCGACCCTCTATGGCTACACCTTC.

There are many counts of this clonotype. The CDR3 region has the DNA TGTGCCAGCAGCCGAGAGAGTAGGACTAGCGGGAACTACGAGCAGTACTTC. It encodes CASSRESRTSGNYEQYF. The chain uses TRBV4-2 and TRBJ2-7; 12 bases agree with TRBD2. This CDR3 has 17 amino acids. Germline assignment: CDR1 LGHNA and CDR2 YNFKEQ. Losses at the gene ends were 4 bases for V and 3 bases for J; bases not matched to a gene: 10.

This clonotype was seen a few times. CDR3 region: CASSAGTSGWTYEQYF. The CDR3 DNA follows: TGCGCCAGCAGCGCCGGGACTAGCGGGTGGACCTACGAGCAGTACTTC. V is TRBV5-1 and J is TRBJ2-7, with 12 bases fitting TRBD2. Germline V CDR1 and CDR2: SGHRS, YFSETQ. Trimming removed 4 bases from V and 2 bases from J; junction bases left unmatched: 7. CDR3 length equals 16 residues.

V and J are TRBV12-3 or TRBV12-4 and TRBJ2-3; unclear D gene. The CDR3 is 15 amino acids. V dropped 4 bases and J dropped 0 bases, with 11 bases sitting between them. The CDR3 loop is CASSSRTESTDTQYF. In DNA form, the CDR3 reads TGTGCCAGCAGTTCCCGAACGGAGAGCACAGATACGCAGTATTTT.

This clonotype was found a few times. The V and J genes are TRBV29-1 and TRBJ2-6; no definite D call. With 0 bases removed from V and 1 base from J, the gap between germline ends came to 4 bases. Per germline, CDR1 SQVTM and CDR2 ANQGSEA. CDR3 length: 14 amino acids. CDR3 DNA sequence: TGCAGCGTTGAAGATCCTTCTGGGGCCAACGTCCTGACTTTC. It is translated as CSVEDPSGANVLTF.

This clonotype was recorded many times. The chain joins TRBV5-1 to TRBJ2-1; 9 nucleotides line up with TRBD2. This CDR3 has 14 residues. With 0 bases clipped from V and 7 bases from J, the junction kept 2 bases outside the gene matches. Germline assignment: CDR1 SGHRS and CDR2 YFSETQ. This CDR3 is CASSLGLAENEQFF. In DNA form, the CDR3 reads TGCGCCAGCAGCTTGGGACTAGCGGAAAATGAGCAGTTCTTC.

This clonotype was detected ten times or more. V is TRBV10-3 and J is TRBJ2-1, with D maybe TRBD2 (6 bases). Germline CDR1 ENHRY, CDR2 SYGVKD. The CDR3 loop spans 12 amino acids. V lost 3 bases, J lost 15 bases, and 15 bases lay in between. CDR3 DNA: TGTGCCATCAGTGAACGGAGGGAAGATACGTTCTTC. It codes for CAISERREDTFF.

This clonotype was found many times. The chain combines TRBV15 with TRBJ1-3; 7 bases fit TRBD1. V lost 5 bases, J lost 3 bases, and 4 bases stayed unmatched. The CDR3 is made up of 14 amino acids. CDR1 LNHNV and CDR2 YYDKDF come from the germline V gene (reference sequence). The CDR3 protein is CATSLGQVGNTIYF. The CDR3 nucleotides are TGTGCCACCAGCCTAGGACAGGTTGGAAACACCATATATTTT.

Note on this clonotype: A much bigger clone sits one base away, suggesting this may be a read error. The V gene is TRBV30, the J gene TRBJ2-7; D uncertain. The CDR3 extends over 15 amino acids. The germline V gene has CDR1 GTSNPN and CDR2 SVGIG (reference sequence). The CDR3 DNA reads TGTGCCTGGAGTGTAAGTGGGTTATATGGCTACGCGCAGTACTTC. Translating gives CAWSVSGLYGYAQYF.

This clonotype was seen at least ten times. V is TRBV5-1 and J is TRBJ1-5; the D gene is possibly TRBD1 (6 bases). CDR1 and CDR2 (germline): SGHRS, YFSETQ. This CDR3 has 14 amino acids. Trimming left V 4 bases short and J 5 bases short, with 13 bases between. In nucleotides, the CDR3 is TGCGCCAGCAGCGAAACAGGGTCGGATCAGCCCCAGCATTTT. It specifies CASSETGSDQPQHF.

This clonotype has at least ten counts. The chain uses TRBV7-8 and TRBJ1-2; 7 bases map to TRBD1. V was clipped by 3 bases and J by 0 bases; unmatched bases: 10. The length of the CDR3 is 17 residues. The V gene's germline CDR1 is SGHVS and CDR2 FQNEAQ. The DNA of the CDR3 is TGTGCCAGCAGCTTGGCCAGGGGGGCTGTAGCTAACTATGGCTACACCTTC. Its translation: CASSLARGAVANYGYTF.

The V call is TRBV5-1, the J call TRBJ2-1; 14 bases line up with TRBD2. CDR3 length: 16 residues. V was clipped by 4 bases and J by 10 bases; unmatched bases: 10. Germline V gene sequence: CDR1 SGHRS, CDR2 YFSETQ. The CDR3 DNA is TGCGCCAGCAGCCCGTCGGGACTAGCGGGAGTAGCGGAGCAGTTCTTC. Its protein is CASSPSGLAGVAEQFF.

V gene TRBV29-1 combines with J gene TRBJ1-4; unclear D gene. This CDR3 spans 12 amino acids. Trimming cost V 2 bases and J 4 bases, with 5 bases left between them. Germline V gives CDR1 SQVTM, CDR2 ANQGSEA. The CDR3 sequence is CSVESSNEKLFF. In nucleotides, the CDR3 is TGCAGCGTTGAAAGCAGTAATGAAAAACTGTTTTTT.